The rows below give T cell receptor beta chains drawn from one sample of a study of blood T cell repertoires in COVID-19. Clones were read by immunoSEQ multiplex PCR, and TCRdb kept only the in-frame ones, dropping some. The top ten hold approximately 1.9% of the sample, which has fewer than 250,000 clones, around 80% seen once. Sequencing was performed on peripheral blood. These TCRs come from a woman aged 80 or over with acute or convalescent COVID-19. CDR3s include the opening cysteine and the closing phenylalanine or tryptophan. A D gene is named only where the DNA matches it firmly. Some rows mark clone size as missing; the rest say once, few, many or name a class of expanded clone.

v_call	clone_size	j_call	d_call	cdr3_aa	cdr3_nt
TRBV11-2	NA	TRBJ1-1	NA	CASSPREVTEAFF	TGTGCCAGCAGCCCGAGGGAAGTCACTGAAGCTTTCTTT
TRBV20-1	NA	TRBJ1-2	NA	CSASRDTYNYGYTF	TGCAGTGCTAGTCGGGACACTTATAACTATGGCTACACCTTC
TRBV7-8	few	TRBJ1-6	NA	CASSRGHPSSYNSPLHF	TGTGCCAGCAGCAGGGGACATCCGAGCTCCTATAATTCACCCCTCCACTTT
TRBV19	NA	TRBJ2-3	NA	CASSTHRAPPTDTQYF	TGTGCCAGTAGTACCCACAGGGCCCCCCCCACAGATACGCAGTATTTT
TRBV28	NA	TRBJ2-1	NA	CASSLSGQLKAGEQFF	TGTGCCAGCAGTTTGTCAGGACAACTGAAGGCCGGTGAGCAGTTCTTC
TRBV2	NA	TRBJ2-3	TRBD2	CASTLGRAPDTQYF	TGTGCCAGCACTCTCGGGAGGGCCCCAGATACGCAGTATTTT
TRBV7-2	NA	TRBJ1-5	TRBD1	CASSLVATGGNNQPQHF	TGTGCCAGCAGCTTAGTGGCGACAGGGGGAAACAATCAGCCCCAGCATTTT
TRBV4-3	NA	TRBJ2-1	TRBD1	CASSQPTGGRRFF	TGCGCCAGCAGCCAACCGACAGGGGGCAGGAGGTTCTTC
TRBV7-3	NA	TRBJ1-5	NA	CASRQLQGPQPQHF	TGTGCCAGCAGGCAACTACAGGGTCCTCAGCCCCAGCATTTT
TRBV3-1/TRBV3-2	NA	TRBJ2-3	NA	CASSQALAGRVRDTQYF	TGTGCCAGCAGCCAAGCCCTGGCAGGGCGAGTCAGAGATACGCAGTATTTT
TRBV18	NA	TRBJ1-2	NA	CASSPPNRDQDYGYTF	TGTGCCAGCTCACCACCGAACAGGGATCAGGACTATGGCTACACCTTC
TRBV10-3	NA	TRBJ1-5	NA	CAISESIRDNQPQHF	TGTGCCATCAGTGAGTCGATCAGGGACAATCAGCCCCAGCATTTT
TRBV11-2	NA	TRBJ1-4	NA	CASSLSGEKLFF	TGTGCCAGCAGCCTCTCAGGAGAAAAACTGTTTTTT
TRBV3-1/TRBV3-2	NA	TRBJ2-7	NA	CASSQTAPGERNSYEQYF	TGTGCCAGCAGCCAAACCGCCCCAGGGGAGCGGAACTCCTACGAGCAGTACTTC
TRBV6-1	NA	TRBJ1-2	TRBD1	CASSDFQGALSNYGYTF	TGTGCCAGCAGTGATTTTCAGGGGGCGTTGTCTAACTATGGCTACACCTTC
TRBV7-2	NA	TRBJ2-5	TRBD2	CASSRISGKQETQYF	TGTGCCAGCAGCCGGATTAGCGGGAAACAAGAGACCCAGTACTTC
TRBV18	NA	TRBJ1-1	TRBD1	CASSPRQGNMNTEAFF	TGTGCCAGCTCACCCCGACAGGGCAATATGAACACTGAAGCTTTCTTT
TRBV10-3	NA	TRBJ1-5	NA	CAISDMTPNQPQHF	TGTGCCATCAGTGACATGACACCCAATCAGCCCCAGCATTTT
TRBV6-2/TRBV6-3	NA	TRBJ1-4	NA	CASSYLRDEKLFF	TGTGCCAGCAGTTACCTCCGGGATGAAAAACTGTTTTTT
TRBV18	NA	TRBJ2-7	NA	CASSPKLSSYEQYF	TGTGCCAGCTCACCGAAATTGAGCTCCTACGAGCAGTACTTC
TRBV4-1	once	TRBJ1-1	NA	CASKKIGQRNTEAFF	TGCGCCAGCAAAAAAATTGGACAGAGGAACACTGAAGCTTTCTTT
TRBV4-1	once	TRBJ1-5	NA	CASSQDQAGVGQPQHF	TGCGCCAGCAGCCAAGATCAGGCAGGGGTTGGTCAGCCCCAGCATTTT
TRBV7-8	NA	TRBJ1-3	NA	CASSPTQTVSGNTIYF	TGTGCCAGCAGCCCAACCCAGACAGTTTCTGGAAACACCATATATTTT
TRBV5-1	NA	TRBJ2-7	NA	CASSKGGNNEQYF	TGCGCCAGCAGCAAAGGCGGGAATAACGAGCAGTACTTC
TRBV19	few	TRBJ2-3	NA	CASSKGAGAVGTDTQYF	TGTGCCAGTAGTAAGGGCGCAGGGGCGGTGGGCACAGATACGCAGTATTTT
TRBV3-1/TRBV3-2	NA	TRBJ1-2	NA	CASSQDYLSSVF	TGTGCCAGCAGCCAAGATTATTTGTCCTCCGTATTC
TRBV19	NA	TRBJ2-3	TRBD2	CASSIEGVRGVGTDTQYF	TGTGCCAGTAGTATAGAAGGTGTGCGGGGGGTCGGCACAGATACGCAGTATTTT
TRBV9	NA	TRBJ2-3	TRBD2	CASSVEGSGGHEDTQYF	TGTGCCAGCAGCGTAGAAGGTAGCGGGGGCCATGAGGATACGCAGTATTTT
TRBV4-1	NA	TRBJ2-2	TRBD2	CASSQRYGSGANTGELFF	TGCGCCAGCAGCCAAAGATATGGAAGCGGGGCGAACACCGGGGAGCTGTTTTTT
TRBV10-3	once	TRBJ2-1	TRBD1	CAISDRDRGDNEQFF	TGTGCCATCAGTGACCGGGACAGGGGTGACAATGAGCAGTTCTTC
TRBV7-8	NA	TRBJ1-1	NA	CASSRRDFTEAFF	TGTGCCAGCAGCCGACGAGACTTCACTGAAGCTTTCTTT
TRBV2	few	TRBJ1-1	NA	CASSDFLDTEAFF	TGTGCCAGCAGTGATTTTCTTGACACTGAAGCTTTCTTT
TRBV5-1	NA	TRBJ1-1	TRBD1	CASSGTTGKAEAFF	TGCGCCAGCAGCGGAACGACAGGGAAAGCTGAAGCTTTCTTT
TRBV20-1	NA	TRBJ2-3	NA	CSAQGDTQYF	TGCAGTGCCCAGGGAGATACGCAGTATTTT
TRBV10-3	NA	TRBJ2-3	NA	CAISASGDTQYF	TGTGCCATCAGTGCCTCGGGAGATACGCAGTATTTT
TRBV11-2	NA	TRBJ2-7	NA	CASSSLWGESYEQYF	TGTGCCAGCAGCTCACTATGGGGAGAGTCCTACGAGCAGTACTTC
TRBV5-1	NA	TRBJ1-1	NA	CASTGTLDTEAFF	TGCGCCAGCACGGGGACATTGGACACTGAAGCTTTCTTT
TRBV5-8	few	TRBJ2-2	TRBD2	CASSKGLAGGTGELFF	TGTGCCAGCAGCAAAGGACTAGCGGGAGGAACCGGGGAGCTGTTTTTT
TRBV4-2	NA	TRBJ1-5	NA	CASSARGSQPQHF	TGTGCCAGCTCAGCAAGGGGGAGTCAGCCCCAGCATTTT
TRBV7-9	NA	TRBJ1-1	TRBD1	CASTKTGGTEAFF	TGTGCCAGCACCAAGACAGGGGGCACTGAAGCTTTCTTT
TRBV12-5	NA	TRBJ2-2	TRBD1	CASGLAYSTGPGELFF	TGTGCTAGTGGTTTGGCCTACTCGACAGGGCCTGGGGAGCTGTTTTTT
TRBV18	NA	TRBJ1-5	NA	CASSPYGTFSNQPQHF	TGTGCCAGCTCACCGTACGGGACATTTAGCAATCAGCCCCAGCATTTT
TRBV5-5	NA	TRBJ1-1	NA	CASTLTRGQDTMNTEAFF	TGTGCCAGCACCTTGACCAGGGGCCAAGACACGATGAACACTGAAGCTTTCTTT
TRBV19	NA	TRBJ2-2	TRBD1	CASSTDRVSGELFF	TGTGCCAGTAGTACGGACAGGGTCAGCGGGGAGCTGTTTTTT
TRBV5-1	NA	TRBJ2-2	TRBD1	CASSPRTGEPGELFF	TGCGCCAGCAGCCCCAGGACAGGGGAGCCCGGGGAGCTGTTTTTT
TRBV27	few	TRBJ2-2	NA	CASRQGSGELFF	TGTGCCAGCAGACAGGGTTCCGGGGAGCTGTTTTTT
TRBV11-3	once	TRBJ1-1	NA	CASSLEGVGTEAFF	TGTGCCAGCAGCTTAGAAGGGGTAGGCACTGAAGCTTTCTTT
TRBV6-5	NA	TRBJ2-1	TRBD1	CASRGVGQGNNEQFF	TGTGCCAGCAGAGGGGTGGGACAGGGGAACAATGAGCAGTTCTTC
TRBV7-9	NA	TRBJ2-1	NA	CASSLPRGMNEQFF	TGTGCCAGCAGCTTACCCCGGGGGATGAATGAGCAGTTCTTC
TRBV7-2	many	TRBJ1-6	TRBD1	CASSLAGQGANSPLHF	TGTGCCAGCAGCTTAGCTGGACAGGGGGCAAATTCACCCCTCCACTTT
TRBV18	NA	TRBJ1-4	NA	CASSPPNRATNEKLFF	TGTGCCAGCTCACCACCTAACAGGGCTACTAATGAAAAACTGTTTTTT
TRBV29-1	NA	TRBJ1-2	NA	CSVEDPRRGGYTF	TGCAGCGTTGAAGATCCCCGTAGGGGGGGCTACACCTTC
TRBV19	NA	TRBJ2-2	NA	CASAGTSNTGELFF	TGTGCCAGTGCCGGGACATCGAACACCGGGGAGCTGTTTTTT
TRBV7-6	NA	TRBJ2-3	NA	CASSPQTAGGTDTQYF	TGTGCCAGCAGCCCACAGACGGCAGGAGGGACAGATACGCAGTATTTT
TRBV27	NA	TRBJ1-1	NA	CASSLGSRGNTEAFF	TGTGCCAGCAGTTTGGGGAGTCGAGGGAACACTGAAGCTTTCTTT
TRBV4-3	NA	TRBJ2-5	NA	CASSQDSSYETQYF	TGCGCCAGCAGCCAAGATAGTAGCTATGAGACCCAGTACTTC
TRBV5-4	NA	TRBJ1-2	NA	CASSLDSYYGYTF	TGTGCCAGCAGCTTGGACAGCTACTATGGCTACACCTTC
TRBV5-6	NA	TRBJ2-7	NA	CASSLGHVNHYEQYF	TGTGCCAGCAGCTTGGGACACGTGAATCACTACGAGCAGTACTTC
TRBV12-3/TRBV12-4	NA	TRBJ2-5	NA	CASRSGRGTQYF	TGTGCCAGCAGATCTGGCCGTGGGACCCAGTACTTC